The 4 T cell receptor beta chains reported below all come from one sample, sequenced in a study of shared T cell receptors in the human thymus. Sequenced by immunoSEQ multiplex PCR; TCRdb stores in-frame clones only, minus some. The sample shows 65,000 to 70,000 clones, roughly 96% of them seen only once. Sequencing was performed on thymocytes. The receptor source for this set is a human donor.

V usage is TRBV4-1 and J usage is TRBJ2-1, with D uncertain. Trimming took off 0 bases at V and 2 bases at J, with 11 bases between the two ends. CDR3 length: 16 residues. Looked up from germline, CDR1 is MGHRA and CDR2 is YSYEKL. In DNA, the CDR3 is TGCGCCAGCAGCCAAGATCGACCGAAGACCTACAATGAGCAGTTCTTC. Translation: CASSQDRPKTYNEQFF.

The CDR3 spells CSVERFGGPKFYEQYF. DNA of the CDR3: TGCAGCGTTGAAAGGTTCGGGGGCCCCAAATTCTACGAGCAGTACTTC. V is TRBV29-1 and J is TRBJ2-7; D may correspond to TRBD1 or TRBD2 (6 bases each). The germline V and J ends were trimmed by 2 bases and 3 bases, with 20 bases remaining between them. Germline CDR1 SQVTM, CDR2 ANQGSEA. The CDR3 spans 16 residues.

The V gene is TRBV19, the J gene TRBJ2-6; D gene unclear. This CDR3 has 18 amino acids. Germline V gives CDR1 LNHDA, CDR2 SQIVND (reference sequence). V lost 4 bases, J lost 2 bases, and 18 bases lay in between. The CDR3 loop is CASSTPENPNPGANVLTF. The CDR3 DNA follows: TGTGCCAGTAGTACCCCCGAGAATCCCAACCCTGGGGCCAACGTCCTGACTTTC.

CDR3 DNA sequence: TGTGCCAGCAGCTTAAGTCTAGCGGGGTTGGATCATGAGCAGTTCTTC. It translates to CASSLSLAGLDHEQFF. The chain couples TRBV7-3 to TRBJ2-1; 9 positions agree with TRBD2. From germline, CDR1 is SGHTA and CDR2 FQGTGA. CDR3 length: 16 residues. The J segment lost 8 bases and the V segment lost 1 base, leaving 9 bases of the junction unmatched.